This T cell receptor beta chain was found in a study of OX40 agonist ivuxolimab in advanced cancers. Across the whole study: The mean age was approximately 60 years, ranging from about 20 to 79, with approximately 85% of participants male. One patient with hepatocellular carcinoma and two with cutaneous melanoma, three in all, had partial responses. Study results and limitations: Blood T cells, both CD4+ and CD8+, expanded clonally by week 6 at 0.1 to 3.0 mg/kg.

Autoimmune disease history or systemic immunosuppression meant exclusion. Regarding this clone: Its matching antigen is unknown.

Assay: immunoSEQ multiplex PCR; the TCRdb copy retains only in-frame clones and omits some. The sample lists around 79,000 clones, 88% occurring once. Germline V gene sequence: CDR1 SGHAT, CDR2 FQNNGV. The CDR3 covers 15 residues. Trimming left V 1 base short and J 7 bases short, with 11 bases between. J is TRBJ1-6 and V is TRBV11-2; no firm D call. The sample was CD4+ or CD8+ T cells sorted from blood, taken in a trial of the OX40 agonist ivuxolimab. The receptor was isolated from an adult with an advanced solid tumor such as melanoma, head and neck, liver or kidney cancer. The CDR3 DNA follows: TGTGCCAGCAGCTTAGGGCCCGCCAAAAATTCACCCCTCCACTTT. Residues: CASSLGPAKNSPLHF.